This passage covers 26 T cell receptor beta chains from one sample sequenced in a study. Using its own MiXCR run on the RT-PCR reads, TCRdb lists one record per CDR3 protein. The table has approximately 720,000 distinct CDR3 sequences, 12% to 15% seen once. The specimen was memory CD4+ T cells from blood. The receptors were sampled from a female donor in good health, serving as a healthy control.

The CDR3 loop reads CASSLAGGNSPLHF. CDR3 sequence (DNA): TGTGCCAGCAGTTTAGCAGGGGGAAATTCACCCCTCCACTTT. The V gene is TRBV28, the J gene TRBJ1-6; 7 nucleotides match TRBD1. V shed 2 bases and J 7 bases; nucleotides not matched to a gene: 2. The germline CDR1 and CDR2 sequences are MDHEN and SYDVKM. The length of the CDR3 is 14 residues.

This clonotype was seen at least ten times. The chain uses TRBV20-1 and TRBJ2-3; 8 bases fit TRBD1. CDR3 length: 14 residues. The V and J ends lost 6 bases and 4 bases, in that order; junction bases with no gene match: 9. CDR1 and CDR2 from the germline V gene are DFQATT and SNEGSKA (reference sequence). The CDR3 coding sequence is TGCAGTGCCGGCTGGACAGGGAGCCCAGATACGCAGTATTTT. It yields the protein CSAGWTGSPDTQYF.

Only a few counts were recorded for this clonotype. This rearrangement joins TRBV15 to TRBJ1-2; D is undetermined. Germline V CDR1 and CDR2: LNHNV, YYDKDF (reference sequence). V was clipped by 1 base and J by 6 bases, with 9 bases between them. The CDR3 covers 13 residues. The CDR3 coding sequence is TGTGCCACCAGCAGAGGGGCAGGCGATGGCTACACCTTC. Translated, it gives CATSRGAGDGYTF.

The chain couples TRBV12-3 or TRBV12-4 to TRBJ2-2; 12 bases line up with TRBD2. The CDR3 totals 16 residues. The V segment lost 7 bases and the J segment 7 bases; nucleotides outside the gene matches: 10. The chain's CDR3 is CASTLRLAGGFGELFF. CDR3 DNA: TGTGCCAGCACTCTGCGTCTAGCGGGAGGGTTCGGGGAGCTGTTTTTT.

The V call is TRBV3-1, the J call TRBJ1-2; possibly TRBD1 for D (6 bases). CDR3 length: 14 amino acids. Between the trimmed V and J ends, which lost 3 bases and 3 bases, there was a span of 11 bases. The germline V gene encodes CDR1 LGHDT and CDR2 YNNKEL (reference sequence). In DNA form, the CDR3 reads TGTGCCAGCAGCCAGTTACAGGGACACTATGGCTACACCTTC. Translating it yields CASSQLQGHYGYTF.

The chain links TRBV9 to TRBJ2-5; 8 bases agree with TRBD2. The CDR3 sequence is 17 residues long. Germline CDR1 and CDR2: SGDLS and YYNGEE. V was pared by 3 bases and J by 4 bases, with 14 bases of the junction left unmatched. Written as DNA, the CDR3 is TGTGCCAGCAGCGCGCGGTTGTATAGCGGGGAGGGAGAGACCCAGTACTTC. Translated, it gives CASSARLYSGEGETQYF.

The chain employs TRBV4-2 and TRBJ2-2; 11 bases match TRBD2. Trimming at V came to 4 bases and at J to 4 bases, leaving 8 bases not matched to a gene. CDR3 length: 17 residues. Germline V gene lookup returns CDR1 LGHNA and CDR2 YNFKEQ. CDR3 DNA: TGTGCCAGCAGCCGAGCCCCCCTAGCGGGGGGCACCGGGGAGCTGTTTTTT. This sequence encodes CASSRAPLAGGTGELFF.

The chain carries TRBV15 and TRBJ1-5, with D possibly TRBD1 on 6 matching bases. The CDR3 consists of 14 residues. CDR1 LNHNV and CDR2 YYDKDF come from the germline V gene (reference sequence). The germline V and J ends were trimmed by 0 bases and 7 bases, with 10 bases remaining between them. The CDR3 region is CATSRDQGNQPQHF. The CDR3, as DNA: TGTGCCACCAGCAGAGATCAGGGGAACCAGCCCCAGCATTTT. The full variable domain, rest sourced from reference TRBV15 and TRBJ1-5, is DAMVIQNPRYQVTQFGKPVTLSCSQTLNHNVMYWYQQKSSQAPKLLFHYYDKDFNNEADTPDNFQSRRPNTSFCFLDIRSPGLGDTAMYLCATSRDQGNQPQHFGDGTRLSIL.

The chain links TRBV12-3 or TRBV12-4 to TRBJ1-2; TRBD1 aligns across 7 bases. The CDR3 covers 16 residues. V lost 5 bases to trimming and J lost 1 base; unmatched junction nucleotides: 10. CDR3 in amino acids: CASSKGATGNNYGYTF. The CDR3 DNA follows: TGTGCCAGCAGTAAAGGGGCGACAGGGAATAACTATGGCTACACCTTC.

J is TRBJ1-2 and V is TRBV20-1, with 9 bases matching TRBD1. Looked up from germline, CDR1 is DFQATT and CDR2 is SNEGSKA (reference sequence). V dropped 4 bases and J dropped 4; count of bases not matched to a gene: 4. CDR3 length: 13 amino acids. The DNA of the CDR3 is TGCAGTGCTATGGGGACAGGGCTCTATGGCTACACCTTC. Translated: CSAMGTGLYGYTF.

The chain carries TRBV5-1 and TRBJ2-1; TRBD2 might be the D (6 bases). This CDR3 has 16 residues. V lost 0 bases and J lost 0, with 10 bases in between. The germline V gene has CDR1 SGHRS and CDR2 YFSETQ. The CDR3 DNA reads as TGCGCCAGCAGCTTGGGCGGGGCCACCTCCTACAATGAGCAGTTCTTC. It specifies CASSLGGATSYNEQFF.

This CDR3 reads CASSRTGTSGIGSYNEQFF. The CDR3 nucleotides are TGTGCCAGTAGTCGGACCGGGACTAGCGGGATTGGGTCCTACAATGAGCAGTTCTTC. J is TRBJ2-1 and V is TRBV19, with 13 bases fitting TRBD2. Germline V lookup: CDR1 LNHDA, CDR2 SQIVND (reference sequence). V shed 5 bases, J shed 1 base, and the junction held 11 bases outside the gene matches. The CDR3 has 19 residues. Supplemented by reference TRBV19 and TRBJ2-1, the full variable domain reads DGGITQSPKYLFRKEGQNVTLSCEQNLNHDAMYWYRQDPGQGLRLIYYSQIVNDFQKGDIAEGYSVSREKKESFPLTVTSAQKNPTAFYLCASSRTGTSGIGSYNEQFFGPGTRLTVL.

This clonotype was detected a few times. The rearrangement joins TRBV7-2 to TRBJ2-7; 7 nucleotides agree with TRBD2. V shed 1 base, J shed 7 bases, and the junction held 10 bases outside the gene matches. This CDR3 has 15 residues. The germline gives CDR1 SGHTA, CDR2 FQGNSA. CDR3 sequence: CASSLVSAGDKEQYF. The CDR3 bases are TGTGCCAGCAGCTTAGTTTCGGCGGGAGACAAAGAGCAGTACTTC.

This clonotype appeared a few times. The chain couples TRBV7-3 to TRBJ1-1, with D maybe TRBD1 (6 bases). This CDR3 spans 13 amino acids. The ends were cut back, 5 bases at V and 4 bases at J, with 11 bases in the middle. Looked up from germline, CDR1 is SGHTA and CDR2 is FQGTGA. This CDR3 reads CASSPQQGTEAFF. CDR3 DNA sequence: TGTGCCAGCAGCCCACAACAGGGCACTGAAGCTTTCTTT.

In this sample, this clonotype turned up a few times. The CDR3 here is CASSFREGNIQYF. CDR3 nucleotide sequence: TGTGCCAGCAGCTTCAGGGAAGGAAACATTCAGTACTTC. The rearrangement links TRBV27 to TRBJ2-4; tentatively, D is TRBD1 (5 bases). CDR1 and CDR2 from the germline V gene are MNHEY and SMNVEV (reference sequence). The germline V and J ends were trimmed by 6 bases and 6 bases, with 12 bases remaining between them. This CDR3 spans 13 amino acids.

This chain links TRBV27 with TRBJ2-5; D may be TRBD1 (6 bases). The germline V gene encodes CDR1 MNHEY and CDR2 SMNVEV (reference sequence). The germline V and J ends were trimmed by 6 bases and 4 bases, with 12 bases remaining between them. The CDR3 runs to 13 residues. CDR3 residues: CASSNRRGETQYF. The CDR3 region has the DNA TGTGCCAGCAGCAACCGCAGGGGAGAGACCCAGTACTTC.

The chain combines TRBV28 with TRBJ1-2; no firm D call. Germline CDR1 is MDHEN and CDR2 is SYDVKM. Trimming shortened V by 2 bases and J by 5 bases, and 9 bases separated the two germline ends. The CDR3 contains 13 residues. Here the CDR3 reads CASSLVQSYGYTF. CDR3 in DNA: TGTGCCAGCAGTTTAGTACAGTCTTATGGCTACACCTTC.

There are many counts of this clonotype. This rearrangement joins TRBV30 to TRBJ2-3, with TRBD2 matching over 11 bases. The V and J ends lost 8 bases and 3 bases, in that order; junction bases with no gene match: 7. In germline, CDR1 is GTSNPN, CDR2 SVGIG (reference sequence). This CDR3 spans 14 amino acids. CDR3 coding DNA: TGTGCCGTCCTTCTAGCGGGAGGTACAGATACGCAGTATTTT. Translated, it gives CAVLLAGGTDTQYF. Supplemented by reference TRBV30 and TRBJ2-3, the full variable domain reads SQTIHQWPATLVQPVGSPLSLECTVEGTSNPNLYWYRQAAGRGLQLLFYSVGIGQISSEVPQNLSASRPQDRQFILSSKKLLLSDSGFYLCAVLLAGGTDTQYFGPGTRLTVL.

Ten or more counts support this clonotype. This chain connects TRBV20-1 to TRBJ2-1; D gene ambiguous. V lost 7 bases, J lost 0 bases, and 19 bases lay in between. This CDR3 spans 16 amino acids. Germline CDR1 DFQATT, CDR2 SNEGSKA (reference sequence). CDR3 sequence reads: CSVVQPRRSSYNEQFF. The CDR3 DNA follows: TGCAGTGTAGTACAACCTAGGCGGAGCTCCTACAATGAGCAGTTCTTC.

This clonotype was seen only a few times. V gene TRBV20-1 combines with J gene TRBJ2-3; no firm D call. Per the germline V gene, CDR1 is DFQATT and CDR2 is SNEGSKA (reference sequence). This CDR3 comprises 15 residues. The CDR3 region has the DNA TGCAGCGGCCCCGGTGGGGTCGGTAGCACAGATACGCAGTATTTT. The encoded protein is CSGPGGVGSTDTQYF.

The gene calls are TRBV19 and TRBJ1-4; 9 nucleotides align to TRBD1. This CDR3 has 16 residues. Germline CDR1 reads LNHDA; CDR2 reads SQIVND (reference sequence). V dropped 6 bases and J dropped 8; count of bases not matched to a gene: 13. Written as DNA, the CDR3 is TGTGCCAGTAGCCCCGCTCGGACAGGGGTGGGCGAAAAACTGTTTTTT. Amino acids: CASSPARTGVGEKLFF.

This clonotype was recorded many times. The chain has TRBV20-1 and TRBJ2-7; possible D gene TRBD1, 5 bases. Deletions cut 5 bases from V and 4 bases from J, with 12 bases between. The CDR3 runs to 12 residues. In germline, CDR1 is DFQATT, CDR2 SNEGSKA (reference sequence). As DNA, the CDR3 is TGCAGTGCTTGGCAGGGTGTATACGAGCAGTACTTC. Its protein product is CSAWQGVYEQYF.

The V call is TRBV7-9, the J call TRBJ2-3; 10 bases agree with TRBD1. This CDR3 contains 15 residues. The germline CDR1 and CDR2 sequences are SEHNR and FQNEAQ (reference sequence). With V trimmed by 4 bases and J by 6 bases, 7 bases remained unmatched. CDR3 residues: CASSSQTGGADTQYF. CDR3 nucleotide sequence: TGTGCCAGCAGCTCTCAGACAGGGGGCGCGGATACGCAGTATTTT.

This clonotype occurred many times. The chain has TRBV29-1 and TRBJ2-2; 10 bases align to TRBD2. This CDR3 spans 15 amino acids. J lost 3 bases, V lost 4 bases, and 5 bases had no gene match. Per germline, CDR1 SQVTM and CDR2 ANQGSEA. CDR3 residues: CSVGVLAGDTGELFF. In DNA, the CDR3 is TGCAGCGTTGGGGTCCTAGCGGGAGACACCGGGGAGCTGTTTTTT.

The chain employs TRBV12-3 or TRBV12-4 and TRBJ2-1; 14 bases agree with TRBD2. The J segment lost 7 bases and the V segment lost 6 bases, leaving 8 bases of the junction unmatched. CDR3 length: 16 amino acids. The CDR3 DNA reads as TGTGCCAGCAGCTCGACTAGCGGGGGGGCTGGGAATGAGCAGTTCTTC. Translating gives CASSSTSGGAGNEQFF.

Notes on this clonotype: Since a much larger clone is just one base distant, this may be a read error. This chain links TRBV10-3 with TRBJ2-2, with D tentatively TRBD1 (5 bases). Trimming left V 5 bases short and J 5 bases short, with 12 bases between. Germline-derived CDR1 and CDR2 are ENHRY and SYGVKD. The CDR3 is 14 residues long. CDR3 loop: CAISNLPGTGELFF. Written as DNA, the CDR3 is TGTGCCATCAGTAACTTACCAGGGACCGGGGAGCTGTTTTTT.